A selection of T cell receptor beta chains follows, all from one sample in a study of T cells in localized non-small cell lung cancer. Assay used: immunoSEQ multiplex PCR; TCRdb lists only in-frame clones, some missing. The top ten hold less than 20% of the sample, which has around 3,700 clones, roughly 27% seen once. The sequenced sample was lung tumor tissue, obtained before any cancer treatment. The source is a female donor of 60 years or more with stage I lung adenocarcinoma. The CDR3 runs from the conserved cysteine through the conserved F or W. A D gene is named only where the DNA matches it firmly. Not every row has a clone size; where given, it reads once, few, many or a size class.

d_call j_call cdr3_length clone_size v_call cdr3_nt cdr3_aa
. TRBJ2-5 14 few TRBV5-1 TGCGCCAGCAGTCCGCTCCACAGTCAAGAGACCCAGTACTTC CASSPLHSQETQYF
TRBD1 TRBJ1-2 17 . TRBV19 TGTGCCAGTAGTACCCGGACAGGGGGCCAACGGGGCTATGGCTACACCTTC CASSTRTGGQRGYGYTF
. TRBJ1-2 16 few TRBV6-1 TGTGCCAGCAGTGAAGTAGGGATGGGGGGCGGCTATGGCTACACCTTC CASSEVGMGGGYGYTF
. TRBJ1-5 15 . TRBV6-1 TGTGCCAGCAGTGAAATTGGGGGTATGGGTCAGCCCCAGCATTTT CASSEIGGMGQPQHF
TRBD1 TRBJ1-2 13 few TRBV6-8 TGTGCCAGCAGCCCTGACAGGGCAGGAGGCTACACCTTC CASSPDRAGGYTF
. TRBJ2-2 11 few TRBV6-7 TGTGCCAGCATCTCTCACGGGGAGCTGTTTTTT CASISHGELFF
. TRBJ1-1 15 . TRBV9 TGTGCCAGCAGCGTAGACCATGTGATGAACACTGAAGCTTTCTTT CASSVDHVMNTEAFF
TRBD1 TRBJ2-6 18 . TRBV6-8 TGTGCCAGCAGTTCAAAGACAGGGGTCCCCTCTGGGGCCAACGTCCTGACTTTC CASSSKTGVPSGANVLTF
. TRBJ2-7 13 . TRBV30 TGTGCCTGGAGTCGGCAGGATCTGTACGAGCAGTACTTC CAWSRQDLYEQYF
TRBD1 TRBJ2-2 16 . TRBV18 TGTGCCAGCTCACCACCGAGTACAGGGGGGACCGGGGAGCTGTTTTTT CASSPPSTGGTGELFF
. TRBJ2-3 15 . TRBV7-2 TGTGCCAGCAGCTTATCGGGGGCCTACACAGATACGCAGTATTTT CASSLSGAYTDTQYF
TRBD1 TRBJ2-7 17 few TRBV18 TGTGCCAGCTCACCCACCGCTCCCGGGACAGGTCCCTACGAGCAGTACTTC CASSPTAPGTGPYEQYF
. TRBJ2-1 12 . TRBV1 TGCGCCAGCAGCCAAGATCGCACTCCTCCGGTCTTC CASSQDRTPPVF
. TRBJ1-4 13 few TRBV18 TGTGCCAGCTCACTGGGTGACAATGAAAAACTGTTTTTT CASSLGDNEKLFF
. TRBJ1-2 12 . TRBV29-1 TGCAGCGTTCGTGGGGGGCACCTTTCCTACACCTTC CSVRGGHLSYTF
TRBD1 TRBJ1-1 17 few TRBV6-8 TGTGCCAGCACCCCGGGACAGGCGGGGACGGTGAACACTGAAGCTTTCTTT CASTPGQAGTVNTEAFF
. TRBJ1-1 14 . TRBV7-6 TGTGCCAGCAGCTTAATGGTGGCATCGTCTGAAGCTTTCTTT CASSLMVASSEAFF
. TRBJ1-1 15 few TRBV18 TGTGCCAGCTCACCACCCACAGGCGGATTGACTGAAGCTTTCTTT CASSPPTGGLTEAFF
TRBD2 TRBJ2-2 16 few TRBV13 TGTGCCAGCAGCTTAAGGGAGGGGCAGGGCAACGGGGAGCTGTTTTTT CASSLREGQGNGELFF
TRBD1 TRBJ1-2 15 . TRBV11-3 TGTGCCAGCAGCCTGGACAGGGTAGCTAACTATGGCTACACCTTC CASSLDRVANYGYTF
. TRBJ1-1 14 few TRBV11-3 TGTGCCAGCAGCGAATTACTCGGGGGGACTGAAGCTTTCTTT CASSELLGGTEAFF
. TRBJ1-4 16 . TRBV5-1 TGCGCCAGCAGCTTAGAAGGGGTCCGAACTAATGAAAAACTGTTTTTT CASSLEGVRTNEKLFF
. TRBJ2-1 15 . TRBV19 TGTGCCAGTAGTCCCCAAGGATTAGGATACAATGAGCAGTTCTTC CASSPQGLGYNEQFF
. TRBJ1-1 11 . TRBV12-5 TGTGCTAGTGGTCTAGGGACAGAAGCTTTCTTT CASGLGTEAFF
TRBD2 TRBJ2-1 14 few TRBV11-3 TGTGCCAGCAGCTTGCCCGGGGGGGCGGATGAGCAGTTCTTC CASSLPGGADEQFF
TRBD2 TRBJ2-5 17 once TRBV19 TGTGCCAGTAGTATATGGCCTAGCGGGGGGAGTAGAGAGACCCAGTACTTC CASSIWPSGGSRETQYF
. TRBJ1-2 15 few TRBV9 TGTGCCAGCAGTGAAAGGGGCAGGGAGGGTTATGGCTACACCTTC CASSERGREGYGYTF
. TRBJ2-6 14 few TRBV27 TGTGCCAGCAGTTTATTCGTAGGGGCCAACGTCCTGACTTTC CASSLFVGANVLTF
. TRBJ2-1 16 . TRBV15 TGTGCCACCAGCAGAGTGGGGGCCCGCTCCTACAATGAGCAGTTCTTC CATSRVGARSYNEQFF
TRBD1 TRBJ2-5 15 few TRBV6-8 TGTGCCAGCAGCCGCACAACAGGGGTAGGGGAGACCCAGTACTTC CASSRTTGVGETQYF
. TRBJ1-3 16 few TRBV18 TGTGCCAGCTCACCCGGGACTCCCGGACCTGGAAACACCATATATTTT CASSPGTPGPGNTIYF
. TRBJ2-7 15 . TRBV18 TGTGCCAGCTCACCACCCGGCCAGGCCCCCTACGAGCAGTACTTC CASSPPGQAPYEQYF
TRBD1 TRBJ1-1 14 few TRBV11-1 TGTGCCAGCAGCTTGGGGACAGGGGGGCCTGAAGCTTTCTTT CASSLGTGGPEAFF
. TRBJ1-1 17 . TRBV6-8 TGTGCCAGCCCCCCCGGTAGGGGTTTTAGTTTGTCGCCGGGGGCTTTCTTT CASPPGRGFSLSPGAFF
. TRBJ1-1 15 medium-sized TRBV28 TGTGCCAGCAGTTCGACTGGCAGTTGGGGCACTGAAGCTTTCTTT CASSSTGSWGTEAFF
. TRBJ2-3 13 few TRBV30 TGTGCCTGGAATCAACAGAACACAGATACGCAGTATTTT CAWNQQNTDTQYF
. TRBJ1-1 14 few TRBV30 TGTGCCTGGAGTGTATATACGGGGAACACTGAAGCTTTCTTT CAWSVYTGNTEAFF
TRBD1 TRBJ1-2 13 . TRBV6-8 TGTGCCAGCAGTCAAACCGACAGGGGTGGCTACACCTTC CASSQTDRGGYTF
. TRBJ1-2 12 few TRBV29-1 TGCAGCGTTGAAACTGTGGACCCTGGCTACACCTTC CSVETVDPGYTF
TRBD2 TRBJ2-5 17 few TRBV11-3 TGTGCCAGCAGCTTAGGGACTAGCGGGGGGTTGCGGGAGACCCAGTACTTC CASSLGTSGGLRETQYF
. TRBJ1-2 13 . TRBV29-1 TGCAGCGCGACTGGCGCCAGCGTCTATGGCTACACCTTC CSATGASVYGYTF
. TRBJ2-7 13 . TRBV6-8 TGTGCCAGCAAAAGGGGTTCGTCCCACGAGCAGTACTTC CASKRGSSHEQYF
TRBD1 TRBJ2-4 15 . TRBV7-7 TGTGCCAGCAGTTTAGGTACAGGGGGCCCATACATTCAGTACTTC CASSLGTGGPYIQYF
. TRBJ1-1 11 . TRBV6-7 TGTGCCATCAGTAAGGACACTGAAGCTTTCTTT CAISKDTEAFF
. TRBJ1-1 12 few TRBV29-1 TGCAGCGTTGTTGATACGCACACTGAAGCTTTCTTT CSVVDTHTEAFF
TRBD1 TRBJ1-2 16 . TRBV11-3 TGTGCCAGCACCCCCGGGGGGGGACAGGGGAGATTTGGCTACACCTTC CASTPGGGQGRFGYTF
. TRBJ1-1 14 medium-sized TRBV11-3 TGTGCCAGCAGCTTACATCAGGGAAGAGCTGAAGCTTTCTTT CASSLHQGRAEAFF
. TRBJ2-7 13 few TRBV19 TGTGCCACGAGATACCAGGGGAATTACGAGCAGTACTTC CATRYQGNYEQYF
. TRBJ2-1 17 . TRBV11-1 TGTGCCAGCAGCTTATTATCTCCGGGGAGGTTGGGCGATGAGCAGTTCTTC CASSLLSPGRLGDEQFF
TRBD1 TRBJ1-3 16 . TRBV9 TGTGCCAGCAGAGAGACCTCAGGGGGATCTGGAAACACCATATATTTT CASRETSGGSGNTIYF
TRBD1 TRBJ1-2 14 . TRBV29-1 TGCAGCGTCCATAGCGGGACAGGGAACTATGGCTACACCTTC CSVHSGTGNYGYTF
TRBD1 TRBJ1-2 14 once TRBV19 TGTGCCAGTAGTGGGGACAGGGGGCTCAGGGGCTACACCTTC CASSGDRGLRGYTF
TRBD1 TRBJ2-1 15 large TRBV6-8 TGTGCCAGCAGTTATACCGGGACAGACTACAATGAGCAGTTCTTC CASSYTGTDYNEQFF
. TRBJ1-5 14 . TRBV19 TGTGCCACCCGGAGGGGGGCCGGGAATCAGCCCCAGCATTTT CATRRGAGNQPQHF
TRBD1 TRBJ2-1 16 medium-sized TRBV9 TGTGCCAGCAGCGTAGTGGGGACAGGGCGGGGGAGTGAGCAGTTCTTC CASSVVGTGRGSEQFF